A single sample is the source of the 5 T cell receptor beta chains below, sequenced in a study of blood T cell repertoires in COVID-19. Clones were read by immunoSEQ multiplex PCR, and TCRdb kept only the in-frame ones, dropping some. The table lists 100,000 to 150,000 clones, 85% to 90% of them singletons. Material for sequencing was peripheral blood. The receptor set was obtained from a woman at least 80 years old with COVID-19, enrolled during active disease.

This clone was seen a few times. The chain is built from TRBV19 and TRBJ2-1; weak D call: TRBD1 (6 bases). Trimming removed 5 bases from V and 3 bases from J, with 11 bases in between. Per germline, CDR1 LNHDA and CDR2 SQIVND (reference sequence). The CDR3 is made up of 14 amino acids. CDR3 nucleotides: TGTGCCAGTAGTGTAGGACAGTACTACAATGAGCAGTTCTTC. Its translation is CASSVGQYYNEQFF.

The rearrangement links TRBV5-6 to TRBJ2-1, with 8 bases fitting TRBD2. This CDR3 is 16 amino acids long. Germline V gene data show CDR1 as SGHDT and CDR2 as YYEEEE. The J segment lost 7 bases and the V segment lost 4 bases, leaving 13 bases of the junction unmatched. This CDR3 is CASSPGQRETGNEQFF. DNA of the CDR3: TGTGCCAGCAGCCCCGGGCAGCGGGAGACGGGGAATGAGCAGTTCTTC.

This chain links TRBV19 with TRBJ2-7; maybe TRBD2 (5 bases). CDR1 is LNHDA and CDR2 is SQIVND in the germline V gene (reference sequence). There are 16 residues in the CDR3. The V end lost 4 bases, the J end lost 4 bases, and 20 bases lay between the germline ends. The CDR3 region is CASSRSAVAAVYEQYF. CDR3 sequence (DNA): TGTGCCAGTAGTAGGTCCGCGGTAGCAGCGGTTTACGAGCAGTACTTC.

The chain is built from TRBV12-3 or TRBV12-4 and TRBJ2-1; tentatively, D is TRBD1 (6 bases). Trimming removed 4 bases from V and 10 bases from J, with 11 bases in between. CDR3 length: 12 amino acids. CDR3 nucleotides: TGTGCCAGCAGTTCAGGGGTCGGAGAGCAGTTCTTC. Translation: CASSSGVGEQFF.

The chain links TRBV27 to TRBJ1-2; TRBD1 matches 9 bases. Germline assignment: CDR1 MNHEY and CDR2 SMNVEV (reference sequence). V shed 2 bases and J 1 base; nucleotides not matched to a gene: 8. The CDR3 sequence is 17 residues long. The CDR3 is CASSLTGGTGRNYGYTF. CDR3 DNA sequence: TGTGCCAGCAGTTTAACGGGAGGGACAGGGCGTAACTATGGCTACACCTTC.